The 21 T cell receptor beta chains below come from one sample, sequenced in a study of beta chain features in type 1 diabetes. Isolated RNA was reverse transcribed in full, so expressed TCRB transcripts were sequenced. Profiled with immunoSEQ multiplex PCR; TCRdb holds only in-frame clones, not every one. This sample yields about 330,000 clones, of which roughly 9.6% are seen a single time; 0.015% belongs to the top ten. Sequenced: naive CD4+ T cells from blood. The receptors shown here come from a woman in her thirties in good health.

This clone was counted a few times. The rearrangement uses TRBV30 and TRBJ1-1, with D perhaps TRBD1 (5 bases). Germline CDR1 and CDR2: GTSNPN and SVGIG (reference sequence). V was trimmed by 4 bases and J by 0 bases, leaving 9 bases between them. The CDR3 spans 13 residues. The CDR3 coding sequence is TGTGCCTGGATGCGGGGGTTGAACACTGAAGCTTTCTTT. It translates to CAWMRGLNTEAFF.

V usage is TRBV18 and J usage is TRBJ1-2; 7 positions match TRBD1. CDR3 length: 16 amino acids. The trim removed 2 bases at V and 4 bases at J, leaving 10 bases unmatched. Germline V CDR1 and CDR2: KGHSH, LQKENI. CDR3 in amino acids: CASSPDDRAGVYGYTF. CDR3 DNA sequence: TGTGCCAGCTCACCAGATGACAGGGCTGGGGTCTATGGCTACACCTTC.

The genes are TRBV28 and TRBJ2-5; 7 bases agree with TRBD1. The CDR3 is made up of 14 amino acids. J was trimmed by 1 base and V by 8 bases; bases with no gene match: 7. Germline V gene sequence: CDR1 MDHEN, CDR2 SYDVKM. CDR3 in amino acids: CASSEGTAQETQYF. CDR3 in DNA: TGTGCCAGCTCTGAAGGGACAGCCCAAGAGACCCAGTACTTC.

CDR3 loop: CASSLTRSGSTDTQYF. CDR3 DNA sequence: TGTGCCAGCAGCTTAACGAGGAGCGGGAGCACAGATACGCAGTATTTT. V usage is TRBV11-2 and J usage is TRBJ2-3; tentative D call: TRBD2 (6 bases). V dropped 2 bases and J dropped 0 bases, with 12 bases sitting between them. The CDR3 is 16 amino acids. Germline CDR1 reads SGHAT; CDR2 reads FQNNGV.

This chain links TRBV28 with TRBJ1-2; no reliable D call. The germline gives CDR1 MDHEN, CDR2 SYDVKM. Trimming cost V 3 bases and J 1 base, with 9 bases left between them. This CDR3 region has 14 residues. The CDR3 DNA reads TGTGCCAGCAGTTTGGTGAGGAATAACTATGGCTACACCTTC. It codes for CASSLVRNNYGYTF.

This clone has a handful of counts. The V gene is TRBV7-2, the J gene TRBJ2-1, with 7 bases identical to TRBD2. From germline, CDR1 is SGHTA and CDR2 FQGNSA. The trim removed 4 bases at V and 7 bases at J, leaving 10 bases unmatched. The CDR3 is 15 amino acids. The CDR3 loop reads CASSWSGTRGNEQFF. CDR3 nucleotide sequence: TGTGCCAGCAGCTGGAGCGGGACGCGTGGAAATGAGCAGTTCTTC.

Only a few counts were recorded for this clone. V gene TRBV18 combines with J gene TRBJ2-5; 9 bases map to TRBD2. CDR1 is KGHSH, CDR2 LQKENI, per germline. With V trimmed by 3 bases and J by 5 bases, 7 bases remained unmatched. CDR3 length: 15 residues. The CDR3 DNA is TGTGCCAGCTCACCTCCGACTAGCGGCCGGGAGACCCAGTACTTC. Residues: CASSPPTSGRETQYF.

The J gene is TRBJ2-1, the V gene TRBV18; 7 nucleotides line up with TRBD2. V lost 3 bases, J lost 3 bases, and 8 bases stayed unmatched. The germline V gene has CDR1 KGHSH and CDR2 LQKENI. The CDR3 length is 16 residues. This chain's CDR3 is CASSPPGGSFYNEQFF. CDR3 in DNA: TGTGCCAGCTCACCCCCAGGCGGGAGCTTCTACAATGAGCAGTTCTTC.

This chain connects TRBV6-1 to TRBJ2-5; the match to TRBD2 covers 10 bases. This CDR3 has 16 residues. V shed 2 bases and J 2 bases; nucleotides not matched to a gene: 5. CDR1 is MNHNS, CDR2 SASEGT, per germline. CDR3 sequence: CASSESVLAGQETQYF. The CDR3 DNA sequence: TGTGCCAGCAGTGAATCTGTACTAGCGGGACAAGAGACCCAGTACTTC.

The CDR3 loop reads CASSLGQDNEQFF. For the CDR3, the DNA is TGTGCCAGCAGCTTGGGACAGGACAATGAGCAGTTCTTC. The chain joins TRBV5-4 to TRBJ2-1, with TRBD1 as a possible D gene (6 bases). The germline gives CDR1 SGHNT, CDR2 YYREEE (reference sequence). V was cut by 0 bases and J by 5 bases, with 6 bases left in between. CDR3 size: 13 residues.

This clone came up a few times. The CDR3 protein is CASSQDPGQPGANVLTF. The DNA for the CDR3 is TGTGCCAGCAGCCAGGACCCGGGACAGCCTGGGGCCAACGTCCTGACTTTC. J is TRBJ2-6 and V is TRBV7-9, with TRBD1 matching 7 bases. This CDR3 region has 17 residues. Germline values: CDR1 SEHNR, CDR2 FQNEAQ (reference sequence). Trimming removed 5 bases from V and 2 bases from J; junction bases left unmatched: 9.

The V and J genes are TRBV18 and TRBJ1-1; 7 bases agree with TRBD1. Germline trimming cut 3 bases from V and 7 bases from J; bases unmatched to any gene: 5. The CDR3 extends over 13 amino acids. Germline assignment: CDR1 KGHSH and CDR2 LQKENI. The CDR3 here is CASSPGQNLEAFF. In nucleotides, the CDR3 is TGTGCCAGCTCACCGGGACAGAATCTTGAAGCTTTCTTT.

The CDR3 nucleotides read TGTGCCACCAGCAGAGTGGGGGACTCGCAGTTCTTC. Amino acid sequence: CATSRVGDSQFF. The chain links TRBV15 to TRBJ2-1; maybe TRBD2 (6 bases). Germline lookup yields CDR1 LNHNV and CDR2 YYDKDF (reference sequence). The CDR3 runs to 12 residues. Trimming cost V 1 base and J 12 bases, with 10 bases left between them. The variable domain in full, completed from reference TRBV15 and TRBJ2-1, reads DAMVIQNPRYQVTQFGKPVTLSCSQTLNHNVMYWYQQKSSQAPKLLFHYYDKDFNNEADTPDNFQSRRPNTSFCFLDIRSPGLGDTAMYLCATSRVGDSQFFGPGTRLTVL.

This clone showed up just a few times. This sample includes further DNA sequences coding for the same CDR3. The chain couples TRBV28 to TRBJ2-7, with D perhaps matching TRBD2 (5 bases). The CDR3 spans 12 residues. Germline loops: CDR1 MDHEN, CDR2 SYDVKM. V dropped 5 bases and J dropped 3 bases, with 8 bases sitting between them. The CDR3 sequence: CASSPSSYEQYF. In DNA form, the CDR3 reads TGTGCCAGCAGTCCTAGCAGCTACGAGCAGTACTTC.

On this clone: Germline is not matched at one junction end, which may reflect a read error. The chain couples TRBV25-1 to TRBJ2-4; tentative D call: TRBD2 (6 bases). The CDR3 has 13 residues. Germline assignment: CDR1 MGHDK and CDR2 SYGVNS. The CDR3 is CASSKIRREDSFF. The CDR3 nucleotides read TGTGCCAGCAGTAAAATCAGGAGGGAGGACTCCTTCTTC.

This clone has just a few counts. The chain has TRBV9 and TRBJ2-2; TRBD2 might be the D (5 bases). Germline loops: CDR1 SGDLS, CDR2 YYNGEE. The CDR3 contains 19 residues. The V end was cut by 0 bases, the J end by 0 bases, with 18 bases between. This chain's CDR3 is CASSVVERRPSANTGELFF. The CDR3 coding sequence is TGTGCCAGCAGCGTAGTTGAGCGGCGTCCGTCTGCGAACACCGGGGAGCTGTTTTTT. Full variable domain (rest looked up from reference TRBV9 and TRBJ2-2): DSGVTQTPKHLITATGQRVTLRCSPRSGDLSVYWYQQSLDQGLQFLIQYYNGEERAKGNILERFSAQQFPDLHSELNLSSLELGDSALYFCASSVVERRPSANTGELFFGEGSRLTVL.

The J gene is TRBJ2-1, the V gene TRBV9; 7 bases are shared with TRBD2. The junction had 12 bases not matched to a gene; V was cut back by 1 base and J by 8 bases. This CDR3 is built from 16 residues. Germline V gene lookup returns CDR1 SGDLS and CDR2 YYNGEE. The CDR3, as DNA: TGTGCCAGCAGCGTACTCCCCGGCGGGAGTGTCCATGAGCAGTTCTTC. Protein: CASSVLPGGSVHEQFF.

The chain uses TRBV11-3 and TRBJ2-7; 8 bases match TRBD2. Looked up from germline, CDR1 is SGHNT and CDR2 is YENEEA. The V and J ends lost 5 bases and 6 bases, in that order; junction bases with no gene match: 15. The CDR3 sequence is 16 residues long. CDR3 nucleotides: TGTGCCAGCAGCCAGTACCGGAGCGGGAGAATAGGCGAGCAGTACTTC. It codes for CASSQYRSGRIGEQYF.

This clone was counted between two and nine times. The chain joins TRBV28 to TRBJ2-7; D possibly corresponds to TRBD1 (5 bases). V was cut by 3 bases and J by 3 bases, with 18 bases left in between. The CDR3 sequence is 16 residues long. Germline V lookup: CDR1 MDHEN, CDR2 SYDVKM. The CDR3: CASSLLTAQRSYEQYF. The CDR3 bases are TGTGCCAGCAGTTTGTTGACAGCCCAGCGAAGCTACGAGCAGTACTTC.

CDR3 nucleotide sequence: TGCGCCAGCAGCCAAGATGGGGGGGGGAACTATGGCTACACCTTC. Amino acids: CASSQDGGGNYGYTF. The chain uses TRBV4-3 and TRBJ1-2; a possible D gene is TRBD1 (5 bases). Trimming removed 0 bases at V and 2 bases at J, with 10 bases between. Germline assignment: CDR1 LGHNA and CDR2 YSLEER. The CDR3 extends over 15 amino acids.

This clone was picked up a small number of times. The chain joins TRBV9 to TRBJ2-1; TRBD2 agrees at 12 bases. V shed 4 bases, J shed 10 bases, and the junction held 6 bases outside the gene matches. The CDR3 sequence is 14 residues long. Germline lookup yields CDR1 SGDLS and CDR2 YYNGEE. CDR3 in amino acids: CASSSLAGGREQFF. The CDR3 bases are TGTGCCAGCAGCTCGCTAGCGGGGGGGCGGGAGCAGTTCTTC.